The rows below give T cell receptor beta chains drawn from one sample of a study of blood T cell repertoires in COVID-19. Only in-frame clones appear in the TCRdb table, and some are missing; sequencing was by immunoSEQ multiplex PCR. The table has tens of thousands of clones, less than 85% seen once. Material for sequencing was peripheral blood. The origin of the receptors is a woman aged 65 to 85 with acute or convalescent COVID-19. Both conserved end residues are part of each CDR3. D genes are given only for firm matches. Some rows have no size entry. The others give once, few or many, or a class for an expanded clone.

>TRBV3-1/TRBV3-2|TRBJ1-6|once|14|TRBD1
TGTGCCAGCACCCGGACAGGGAGCAATTCACCCCTCCACTTT
CASTRTGSNSPLHF
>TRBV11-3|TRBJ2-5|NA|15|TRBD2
TGTGCCAGCAGCGAAGGGCTTAGCGGGAGTGAGACCCAGTACTTC
CASSEGLSGSETQYF
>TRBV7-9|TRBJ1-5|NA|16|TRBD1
TGTGCCAGCTCGAAGACGGGACAGTATAGCAATCAGCCCCAGCATTTT
CASSKTGQYSNQPQHF
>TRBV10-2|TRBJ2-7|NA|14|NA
TGCGCCAGCAGTGCGGCAGGGGACTCCTACGAGCAGTACTTC
CASSAAGDSYEQYF
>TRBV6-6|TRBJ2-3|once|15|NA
TGTGCCAGCAGTTATGTTAGCGGTAGCACAGATACGCAGTATTTT
CASSYVSGSTDTQYF
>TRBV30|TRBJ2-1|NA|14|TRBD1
TGTGCCTGGAGTCAGGGGGTTAGAGGCAATGAGCAGTTCTTC
CAWSQGVRGNEQFF
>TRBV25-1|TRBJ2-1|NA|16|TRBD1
TGTGCCAGCAGTGATGACCTTCGGACAGGGGAAAATGAGCAGTTCTTC
CASSDDLRTGENEQFF
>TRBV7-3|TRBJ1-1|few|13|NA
TGTGCCAGCAGCTCGACAGGTAACACTGAAGCTTTCTTT
CASSSTGNTEAFF
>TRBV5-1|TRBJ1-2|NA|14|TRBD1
TGCGCCAGCAGCTTGGAGGGGGCAACCTATGGCTACACCTTC
CASSLEGATYGYTF
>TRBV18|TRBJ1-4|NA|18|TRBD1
TGTGCCAGCTCACCACGGAACCCCCAGGGGGCGCGAAATGAAAAACTGTTTTTT
CASSPRNPQGARNEKLFF
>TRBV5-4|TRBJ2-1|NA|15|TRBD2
TGTGCCAGCAGCCGGACTAGCGGGAGGGCCGATGAGCAGTTCTTC
CASSRTSGRADEQFF
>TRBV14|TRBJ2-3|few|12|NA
TGTGCCAGCAGCCGGGAGCGGAATACGCAGTATTTT
CASSRERNTQYF
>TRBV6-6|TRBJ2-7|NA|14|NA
TGTGCCAGCAGTTACTACGGCACTAACTACGAGCAGTACTTC
CASSYYGTNYEQYF
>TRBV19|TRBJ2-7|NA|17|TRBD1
TGTGCCAGTATTGTACAGGGGATGCTCGGTGCAACCTACGAGCAGTACTTC
CASIVQGMLGATYEQYF